What follows are 21 T cell receptor beta chains derived from one specimen sequenced in a study of T cell responses to AZD1222 COVID-19 vaccine. Some clones are missing from TCRdb's copy, which holds only in-frame ones; the method was immunoSEQ multiplex PCR. The sample includes about 190,000 clones, 85% to 95% seen only once; the top ten take roughly 1.4%. This specimen consisted of peripheral blood, obtained on day 0 of AZD1222 vaccination. All receptors derive from an adult in good health.

V is TRBV7-9 and J is TRBJ1-4; no definite D call. This CDR3 is 13 amino acids long. Per the germline V gene, CDR1 is SEHNR and CDR2 is FQNEAQ (reference sequence). V gave up 8 bases and J gave up 4 bases, with 11 bases separating them. The CDR3 nucleotides are TGTGCCAGCTCCAACGGTAATAATGAAAAACTGTTTTTT. Encoded protein: CASSNGNNEKLFF. The full variable domain, rest sourced from reference TRBV7-9 and TRBJ1-4, is DTGVSQNPRHKITKRGQNVTFRCDPISEHNRLYWYRQTLGQGPEFLTYFQNEAQLEKSRLLSDRFSAERPKGSFSTLEIQRTEQGDSAMYLCASSNGNNEKLFFGSGTQLSVL.

The V call is TRBV4-3, the J call TRBJ2-7; D perhaps matches TRBD1 (5 bases). V dropped 1 base and J dropped 4 bases, with 8 bases sitting between them. The CDR3 consists of 13 residues. The germline V gene encodes CDR1 LGHNA and CDR2 YSLEER. The chain's CDR3 is CASSQAQGYEQYF. CDR3 sequence (DNA): TGCGCCAGCAGCCAAGCGCAGGGATACGAGCAGTACTTC.

V and J are TRBV7-9 and TRBJ2-7; D not resolved. This CDR3 has 12 residues. Germline CDR1 SEHNR, CDR2 FQNEAQ (reference sequence). V was clipped by 1 base and J by 4 bases, with 5 bases between them. In DNA, the CDR3 is TGTGCCAGCAGCTTAGACTATTACGAGCAGTACTTC. Protein product: CASSLDYYEQYF.

The chain is built from TRBV18 and TRBJ2-1; TRBD2 matches 10 bases. CDR3 length: 15 amino acids. The V segment lost 3 bases and the J segment 5 bases; nucleotides outside the gene matches: 4. The germline CDR1 and CDR2 sequences are KGHSH and LQKENI. The CDR3 loop is CASSPSSGGNNEQFF. For the CDR3, the DNA is TGTGCCAGCTCACCCTCTAGCGGGGGTAACAATGAGCAGTTCTTC.

This rearrangement joins TRBV9 to TRBJ1-5; no definite D call. The CDR3 runs 13 residues. V was cut by 3 bases and J by 4 bases, with 8 bases left in between. Germline-derived CDR1 and CDR2 are SGDLS and YYNGEE. The CDR3 loop is CASSAEENQPQHF. Here the CDR3 DNA reads TGTGCCAGCAGCGCTGAAGAAAATCAGCCCCAGCATTTT.

J is TRBJ1-2 and V is TRBV20-1; possible D gene TRBD1, 6 bases. V was shortened by 6 bases and J by 8 bases, with 13 bases between the two germline ends. From germline, CDR1 is DFQATT and CDR2 SNEGSKA (reference sequence). The CDR3 is 11 amino acids. The CDR3 coding sequence is TGCAGTGCGACAACAGGGTCGGGCTACACCTTC. It specifies CSATTGSGYTF.

The V gene is TRBV19, the J gene TRBJ1-6, with no clear D. Germline CDR1 and CDR2: LNHDA and SQIVND (reference sequence). The CDR3 spans 17 residues. The V end was cut by 4 bases, the J end by 0 bases, with 13 bases between. In DNA, the CDR3 is TGTGCCAGTAGTAAACGCGAGGGCCGCTCCTATAATTCACCCCTCCACTTT. This translates into CASSKREGRSYNSPLHF. The whole variable domain, remainder taken from reference TRBV19 and TRBJ1-6, is DGGITQSPKYLFRKEGQNVTLSCEQNLNHDAMYWYRQDPGQGLRLIYYSQIVNDFQKGDIAEGYSVSREKKESFPLTVTSAQKNPTAFYLCASSKREGRSYNSPLHFGNGTRLTVT.

This clone has just one count. V and J are TRBV5-1 and TRBJ2-7; D unclear. CDR1 and CDR2 from the germline V gene are SGHRS and YFSETQ. Trimming left V 0 bases short and J 0 bases short, with 7 bases between. This CDR3 is 14 amino acids long. Here the CDR3 DNA reads TGCGCCAGCAGCTTGGACCCCAGCTCCTACGAGCAGTACTTC. Translating it yields CASSLDPSSYEQYF.

This rearrangement joins TRBV4-2 to TRBJ2-2; D gene ambiguous. This CDR3 contains 13 residues. The V end lost 0 bases, the J end lost 3 bases, and 2 bases lay between the germline ends. Germline assignment: CDR1 LGHNA and CDR2 YNFKEQ. In DNA, the CDR3 is TGTGCCAGCAGCCAAGACTACACCGGGGAGCTGTTTTTT. Translating it yields CASSQDYTGELFF.

This clone occurred a few times. This rearrangement joins TRBV19 to TRBJ2-2; TRBD1 matches 8 bases. Germline CDR1 reads LNHDA; CDR2 reads SQIVND (reference sequence). This CDR3 has 16 residues. V lost 5 bases to trimming and J lost 5 bases; unmatched junction nucleotides: 10. The CDR3 sequence is CASSSPGTGGTGELFF. In DNA, the CDR3 is TGTGCCAGTAGTTCACCCGGGACAGGCGGAACCGGGGAGCTGTTTTTT.

This chain connects TRBV19 to TRBJ1-6; D perhaps matches TRBD1 (5 bases). Per germline, CDR1 LNHDA and CDR2 SQIVND (reference sequence). The ends were cut back, 7 bases at V and 8 bases at J, with 18 bases in the middle. CDR3 size: 15 residues. The CDR3 region is CASTRDSTGDSPLHF. In DNA, the CDR3 is TGTGCCAGTACCCGTGACAGCACTGGGGATTCACCCCTCCACTTT.

This clone was seen just once. J is TRBJ1-1 and V is TRBV27; D might be TRBD1 (5 bases). The germline gives CDR1 MNHEY, CDR2 SMNVEV (reference sequence). The CDR3 totals 15 residues. Trimming left V 2 bases short and J 1 base short, with 11 bases between. The DNA for the CDR3 is TGTGCCAGCAGTTTAGGGGACCGCCGGAACACTGAAGCTTTCTTT. Protein product: CASSLGDRRNTEAFF.

The chain joins TRBV25-1 to TRBJ1-4; D remains unclear. The CDR3 runs 13 residues. The germline V gene has CDR1 MGHDK and CDR2 SYGVNS. Trimming shortened V by 1 base and J by 8 bases, and 8 bases separated the two germline ends. The CDR3 DNA reads TGTGCCAGCAGTGAATTTCCCGGGGAAAAACTGTTTTTT. This codes for CASSEFPGEKLFF.

The chain joins TRBV5-5 to TRBJ2-3, with D perhaps matching TRBD1 or TRBD2 (5 bases each). This CDR3 comprises 16 residues. CDR1 is SGHKS, CDR2 YYEKEE, per germline (reference sequence). With 4 bases removed from V and 1 base from J, the gap between germline ends came to 16 bases. In DNA, the CDR3 is TGTGCCAGCAGCCGCGGTGAGAGGGGCGGCACAGATACGCAGTATTTT. Translated: CASSRGERGGTDTQYF. The full variable domain, completed using reference TRBV5-5 and TRBJ2-3, is DAGVTQSPTHLIKTRGQQVTLRCSPISGHKSVSWYQQVLGQGPQFIFQYYEKEERGRGNFPDRFSARQFPNYSSELNVNALLLGDSALYLCASSRGERGGTDTQYFGPGTRLTVL.

V usage is TRBV5-4 and J usage is TRBJ2-5; TRBD2 matches 8 bases. The CDR3 is made up of 16 amino acids. Germline lookup yields CDR1 SGHNT and CDR2 YYREEE (reference sequence). V lost 1 base, J lost 4 bases, and 9 bases stayed unmatched. CDR3 sequence reads: CASSLRGGLPAETQYF. The DNA of the CDR3 is TGTGCCAGCAGCTTGCGCGGGGGGCTGCCGGCAGAGACCCAGTACTTC.

The chain carries TRBV4-3 and TRBJ1-2; D is perhaps TRBD1 (5 bases). The CDR3 runs 16 residues. Per germline, CDR1 LGHNA and CDR2 YSLEER. Trimming stripped 3 bases from V and 7 bases from J, with 21 bases between. The CDR3 protein is CASSHVNPGRKAGYTF. CDR3 coding DNA: TGCGCCAGCAGCCACGTAAACCCGGGACGGAAAGCTGGCTACACCTTC.

The chain is built from TRBV18 and TRBJ2-5; 9 bases are shared with TRBD1. V lost 0 bases, J lost 4 bases, and 3 bases stayed unmatched. Per germline, CDR1 KGHSH and CDR2 LQKENI. There are 15 residues in the CDR3. CDR3 sequence (DNA): TGTGCCAGCTCACCACCGGGACAGGGAACAGAGACCCAGTACTTC. Translating it yields CASSPPGQGTETQYF.

This sequence joins TRBV3-1 (or the pseudogene TRBV3-2) and TRBJ2-7, with D tentatively TRBD1 or TRBD2 (5 bases each). This CDR3 is 13 amino acids long. The V end was cut by 1 base, the J end by 9 bases, with 13 bases between. Germline V CDR1 and CDR2: LGHDT, YNNKEL (reference sequence). The CDR3 reads CASSQAQGVRQYF. DNA for the CDR3: TGTGCCAGCAGCCAAGCTCAGGGAGTGCGGCAGTACTTC.

The genes are TRBV28 and TRBJ1-5; D is ambiguous. Trimming took 8 bases from V and 10 from J, leaving 15 bases between them. The length of the CDR3 is 12 residues. In germline, CDR1 is MDHEN, CDR2 SYDVKM. Here the CDR3 DNA reads TGTGCCAGCGCGGCCGACCCGACTCCCCAGCATTTT. Translating gives CASAADPTPQHF.

The chain uses TRBV9 and TRBJ1-1, with 7 positions matching TRBD1. The CDR3 is 15 residues long. V lost 4 bases, J lost 1 base, and 7 bases stayed unmatched. The germline gives CDR1 SGDLS, CDR2 YYNGEE. CDR3 DNA: TGTGCCAGCAGCCCCCGGACAGGAGGGAACACTGAAGCTTTCTTT. It specifies CASSPRTGGNTEAFF. Filled out from reference TRBV9 and TRBJ1-1, the complete variable domain reads DSGVTQTPKHLITATGQRVTLRCSPRSGDLSVYWYQQSLDQGLQFLIQYYNGEERAKGNILERFSAQQFPDLHSELNLSSLELGDSALYFCASSPRTGGNTEAFFGQGTRLTVV.

The rearrangement joins TRBV12-3 or TRBV12-4 to TRBJ1-2; no definite D call. The CDR3 is 11 residues long. V lost 6 bases and J lost 8, with 10 bases in between. The CDR3 loop is CASSRGIGYTF. For the CDR3, the DNA is TGTGCCAGCAGCCGAGGGATCGGCTACACCTTC.